These 21 T cell receptor beta chains share one sample of origin, sequenced in a study of T cells after somatic rescue of genetic block. Data came from immunoSEQ multiplex PCR; TCRdb stores just in-frame clones and leaves some out. Among about 72,000 clones listed, approximately 91% were seen once. Sequencing was done on a sample of peripheral blood mononuclear cells (PBMCs). All receptors come from a man aged 30-40 years.

The rearrangement uses TRBV6-5 and TRBJ1-1; D unresolved. V was trimmed by 7 bases and J by 6 bases, leaving 21 bases between them. The CDR3 consists of 15 residues. CDR1 and CDR2 from the germline V gene are MNHEY and SVGAGI. The CDR3 loop is CASKTAGSGFAEAFF. DNA of the CDR3: TGTGCCAGCAAAACCGCGGGGTCGGGGTTCGCTGAAGCTTTCTTT.

J is TRBJ2-1 and V is TRBV4-3; either TRBD1 or TRBD2 may supply D (5 bases each). This CDR3 contains 17 residues. Trimming shortened V by 0 bases and J by 5 bases, and 17 bases separated the two germline ends. The germline V gene has CDR1 LGHNA and CDR2 YSLEER. This chain's CDR3 is CASSQDLITGRHNEQFF. The CDR3 nucleotides are TGCGCCAGCAGCCAAGACCTGATTACGGGGCGGCACAATGAGCAGTTCTTC.

This sequence joins TRBV18 and TRBJ2-3; no reliable D call. The V and J ends lost 3 bases and 0 bases respectively, with 10 bases between them. The CDR3 contains 15 residues. CDR1 KGHSH and CDR2 LQKENI come from the germline V gene. The CDR3 region is CASSPPSVSTDTQYF. CDR3 coding DNA: TGTGCCAGCTCACCGCCTTCCGTTAGCACAGATACGCAGTATTTT.

This chain connects TRBV27 to TRBJ1-5; the D is unclear. The CDR3 runs to 14 residues. CDR1 is MNHEY, CDR2 SMNVEV, per germline (reference sequence). The ends were cut back, 5 bases at V and 6 bases at J, with 14 bases in the middle. CDR3 DNA sequence: TGTGCCAGCAGTCTGGTGCGGGGAAGTCAGCCCCAGCATTTT. The encoded protein is CASSLVRGSQPQHF.

The chain links TRBV29-1 to TRBJ2-7; perhaps TRBD2 as D (6 bases). The germline V gene has CDR1 SQVTM and CDR2 ANQGSEA. The ends were cut back, 6 bases at V and 3 bases at J, with 12 bases in the middle. This CDR3 contains 12 residues. CDR3 sequence: CSVRTDYYEQYF. CDR3 in DNA: TGCAGCGTCCGGACGGACTACTACGAGCAGTACTTC.

This clone has just one count. The chain recombines TRBV11-2 with TRBJ2-3; D might be TRBD2 (6 bases). From germline, CDR1 is SGHAT and CDR2 FQNNGV. Trimming shortened V by 5 bases and J by 0 bases, and 18 bases separated the two germline ends. The CDR3 contains 17 residues. The CDR3 reads CASSPRGGAGSTDTQYF. In DNA, the CDR3 is TGTGCCAGCAGCCCACGAGGTGGGGCGGGGAGCACAGATACGCAGTATTTT.

This clone has only a few counts. The V call is TRBV28, the J call TRBJ2-7; no clear D. Germline V gives CDR1 MDHEN, CDR2 SYDVKM. This CDR3 comprises 11 residues. V dropped 4 bases and J dropped 2 bases, with 3 bases sitting between them. The CDR3 DNA reads TGTGCCAGCAGTTCTCCCTACGAGCAGTACTTC. As protein: CASSSPYEQYF.

The rearrangement uses TRBV4-3 and TRBJ2-2, with TRBD1 matching over 9 bases. Germline trimming cut 4 bases from V and 6 bases from J; bases unmatched to any gene: 15. The CDR3 spans 18 residues. CDR1 and CDR2 from the germline V gene are LGHNA and YSLEER. In nucleotides, the CDR3 is TGCGCCAGCAGCCTCCAAGTCGGCGGGACAGGGCGCGCCGGGGAGCTGTTTTTT. Protein product: CASSLQVGGTGRAGELFF.

The chain uses TRBV7-9 and TRBJ2-7, with D hard to call. CDR1 and CDR2 from the germline V gene are SEHNR and FQNEAQ (reference sequence). The CDR3 loop spans 15 amino acids. The V end was cut by 0 bases, the J end by 2 bases, with 11 bases between. CDR3 DNA: TGTGCCAGCAGCTTAGCAGGTGGTGGGGCCTACGAGCAGTACTTC. Encoded protein: CASSLAGGGAYEQYF.

This clone has only one observation. This chain uses TRBV6-6 with TRBJ1-5; D gene uncertain. The V and J ends lost 2 bases and 3 bases respectively, with 5 bases between them. The CDR3 consists of 13 residues. CDR1 and CDR2 from the germline V gene are MNHNY and SVGAGI (reference sequence). Here the CDR3 DNA reads TGTGCCAGCAGTTACGCAATCAATCAGCCCCAGCATTTT. This translates into CASSYAINQPQHF.

The chain recombines TRBV6-1 with TRBJ2-1; D remains ambiguous. V was shortened by 6 bases and J by 3 bases, with 12 bases between the two germline ends. Germline lookup yields CDR1 MNHNS and CDR2 SASEGT. This CDR3 spans 14 amino acids. CDR3 sequence reads: CASRTAQVYNEQFF. Written as DNA, the CDR3 is TGTGCCAGCAGAACCGCGCAGGTCTACAATGAGCAGTTCTTC.

DNA for the CDR3: TGTGCCAGCAGCTTAATGGACAGTAACTATGGCTACACCTTC. Translated: CASSLMDSNYGYTF. The rearrangement uses TRBV7-9 and TRBJ1-2, with D possibly being TRBD1 (6 bases). CDR1 SEHNR and CDR2 FQNEAQ come from the germline V gene (reference sequence). V lost 2 bases and J lost 1, with 8 bases in between. The CDR3 is 14 residues long.

The chain employs TRBV6-6 and TRBJ2-5; a possible D gene is TRBD2 (5 bases). Looked up from germline, CDR1 is MNHNY and CDR2 is SVGAGI (reference sequence). There are 15 residues in the CDR3. V lost 8 bases, J lost 5 bases, and 21 bases lay in between. The CDR3 loop is CASADAMAGGETQYF. The CDR3 DNA reads as TGTGCCAGCGCCGACGCTATGGCGGGCGGTGAGACCCAGTACTTC.

The chain uses TRBV6-6 and TRBJ2-5; D is unclear. The V gene's germline CDR1 is MNHNY and CDR2 SVGAGI (reference sequence). Trimming pared 2 bases from V and 0 bases from J, leaving 7 bases between. The CDR3 extends over 14 amino acids. The CDR3 region is CASSYGIDQETQYF. Written as DNA, the CDR3 is TGTGCCAGCAGTTACGGAATAGACCAAGAGACCCAGTACTTC.

The V and J genes are TRBV7-5 and TRBJ1-5; the table's D call, TRBD1, has no DNA check behind it. TRBV7-5 is a pseudogene segment. The CDR3 runs to 15 residues. In DNA form, the CDR3 reads TGTGCCAGAAGCCAGCTCAGGGGGGTCCGACAGCCCCAGCATTTT. Its translation: CARSQLRGVRQPQHF.

The chain has TRBV5-1 and TRBJ2-3; TRBD2 might be the D (6 bases). V was trimmed by 0 bases and J by 2 bases, leaving 13 bases between them. Germline V lookup: CDR1 SGHRS, CDR2 YFSETQ. The CDR3 length is 16 residues. The CDR3 is CASSLVGSGHTDTQYF. In DNA, the CDR3 is TGCGCCAGCAGCTTGGTAGGCAGCGGGCACACAGATACGCAGTATTTT. Drawing the rest from reference TRBV5-1 and TRBJ2-3, the complete variable domain is KAGVTQTPRYLIKTRGQQVTLSCSPISGHRSVSWYQQTPGQGLQFLFEYFSETQRNKGNFPGRFSGRQFSNSRSEMNVSTLELGDSALYLCASSLVGSGHTDTQYFGPGTRLTVL.

The chain couples TRBV4-3 to TRBJ2-7, with 7 bases aligning to TRBD2. The trim removed 1 base at V and 4 bases at J, leaving 1 base unmatched. CDR1 is LGHNA and CDR2 is YSLEER in the germline V gene. This CDR3 is built from 13 residues. The CDR3 sequence: CASSQASGYEQYF. In nucleotides, the CDR3 is TGCGCCAGCAGCCAAGCTAGCGGATACGAGCAGTACTTC.

The chain uses TRBV5-6 and TRBJ2-5; TRBD2 is a possible D gene (7 bases). The germline V gene encodes CDR1 SGHDT and CDR2 YYEEEE. Trimming removed 3 bases at V and 5 bases at J, with 14 bases between. The CDR3 is made up of 14 amino acids. CDR3 coding DNA: TGTGCCAGCAGCTGGGAGGGGGACTGGGAGACCCAGTACTTC. It translates to CASSWEGDWETQYF.

The genes are TRBV9 and TRBJ1-6; D uncertain. Deletions cut 0 bases from V and 0 bases from J, with 7 bases between. Germline V gene lookup returns CDR1 SGDLS and CDR2 YYNGEE. This CDR3 contains 16 residues. CDR3 amino acids: CASSVALSSYNSPLHF. CDR3 nucleotide sequence: TGTGCCAGCAGCGTAGCTTTGAGCTCCTATAATTCACCCCTCCACTTT.

This clone was seen a few times. V gene TRBV4-1 combines with J gene TRBJ1-6, with D unclear. In germline, CDR1 is MGHRA, CDR2 YSYEKL. The CDR3 runs to 16 residues. Trimming stripped 4 bases from V and 9 bases from J, with 19 bases between. The CDR3 loop reads CASSPETAWRGSPLHF. CDR3 nucleotide sequence: TGCGCCAGCAGCCCGGAGACCGCTTGGCGGGGTTCACCCCTCCACTTT.

The chain couples TRBV2 to TRBJ1-6; 12 positions match TRBD1. Germline V gene sequence: CDR1 SNHLY, CDR2 FYNNEI. J lost 7 bases, V lost 9 bases, and 16 bases had no gene match. The CDR3 spans 18 residues. CDR3 amino acids: CASTRDRGLKGGNSPLHF. The CDR3 DNA is TGTGCCAGTACCCGGGACAGGGGGCTAAAAGGGGGAAATTCACCCCTCCACTTT.